One T cell receptor (beta chain) is described in this entry. Produced via immunoSEQ multiplex PCR; TCRdb's table is partial and in-frame only. Here the sample spans tens of thousands of clones, more than 60% being singletons. The germline CDR1 and CDR2 sequences are MNHNS and SASEGT. This CDR3 region has 19 residues. V lost 2 bases to trimming and J lost 2 bases; unmatched junction nucleotides: 8. The data are from a study of blood T cell repertoires in COVID-19. Specimen: peripheral blood. The sequence was collected from a human donor in a cohort sampled during active COVID-19. The genes are TRBV6-1 and TRBJ2-1; 14 bases are a match to TRBD2. CDR3 coding DNA: TGTGCCAGCAGTGAATTGGGGACTAGCGGGAGAAGGACCTACAATGAGCAGTTCTTC. It codes for CASSELGTSGRRTYNEQFF.